These T cell receptor beta chains were read from a single sample in a study of CD8 T cells in ankylosing spondylitis. TCRdb reanalysed the 5' RACE reads using MiXCR and keeps one entry per CDR3 protein. Among about 360,000 distinct CDR3 sequences listed, roughly 14% were seen once. The sample was blood, either unsorted or a sorted T cell fraction (not recorded which). The receptor source for this set is a male donor with ankylosing spondylitis or in good health (not recorded which). CDR3s include the opening cysteine and the closing phenylalanine or tryptophan. The D gene is left open where the match is weak. Clone size appears in some rows only: once, few, many, or a class for an expanded clone.

many	TRBV12-3/TRBV12-4	15	TRBJ1-1	-	TGTGCCAGCAGCATAGGGGTAGGGGTGAACACTGAAGCTTTCTTT	CASSIGVGVNTEAFF
few	TRBV5-1	14	TRBJ2-3	-	TGCGCCAGCAGCTTGTGGGGGAGCACAGATACGCAGTATTTT	CASSLWGSTDTQYF
few	TRBV29-1	14	TRBJ2-3	-	TGCAGCGTTGCCCCTGGGACGGATGAAGGTACGCAGTATTTT	CSVAPGTDEGTQYF
-	TRBV12-3/TRBV12-4	14	TRBJ1-1	-	TGTGCCAGCAGGGCGGGGGGGCCGGCCCTCAACGCTTTCTTT	CASRAGGPALNAFF
-	TRBV5-1	13	TRBJ2-6	-	TGCGCCAGCAGAGAATCTGGGGCCAACGTCCTGACTTTC	CASRESGANVLTF
-	TRBV5-1	16	TRBJ2-2	-	TGCGCCAGCAGCTTGGAGGGCCAGGGGTACACCGGGGAGCTGTTTTTT	CASSLEGQGYTGELFF
-	TRBV10-3	16	TRBJ2-2	TRBD2	TGTGACATCAGTGCTACCGGGACTAGGAACACCGGGGAGCTGTTTTTT	CDISATGTRNTGELFF
-	TRBV9	14	TRBJ2-7	-	TGTGCCAGCAGCGTAGAAGTCAGATCCTACGAGCAGTACTTC	CASSVEVRSYEQYF
few	TRBV12-3/TRBV12-4	13	TRBJ2-7	-	TGTGCCAGCACCCTGGGTCTCTCCTACGAGCAGTACTTC	CASTLGLSYEQYF
-	TRBV18	17	TRBJ1-4	TRBD1	TGTGCCAGCTCACGGTCGGGACAGGGGCCTGATAATGAAAAACTGTTTTTT	CASSRSGQGPDNEKLFF
few	TRBV5-1	14	TRBJ1-2	-	TGCGCCAGCAGCTTGGAACACGCTTACTATGGCTACACCTTC	CASSLEHAYYGYTF
-	TRBV5-1	14	TRBJ2-7	-	TGCGCCAGCAGCTTCTCGGGTTTGGACTACGAGCAGTACTTC	CASSFSGLDYEQYF
-	TRBV18	15	TRBJ1-2	TRBD1	TGTGCCAGCTCACCTGAGGGGGCAAGGGGCTATGGCTACACCTTC	CASSPEGARGYGYTF
many	TRBV10-3	15	TRBJ2-5	TRBD2	TGTGCCATCAGTGAGTCGAGACTAGCAAAAGAGACCCAGTACTTC	CAISESRLAKETQYF
few	TRBV2	15	TRBJ2-5	TRBD1	TGTGCCAGCAGTGAATTGGGACAGTTGGGAGAGACCCAGTACTTC	CASSELGQLGETQYF
many	TRBV5-1	14	TRBJ2-7	TRBD1	TGCGCCAGCAGCTACGGACAGGGCGTCTACGAGCAGTACTTC	CASSYGQGVYEQYF
-	TRBV7-8	16	TRBJ2-5	-	TGTGCCAGCAGCTCCCCCCGGGGAAGTCCACCCGAGACCCAGTACTTC	CASSSPRGSPPETQYF
-	TRBV20-1	14	TRBJ2-3	-	TGCAGTGCTCTCAGAGGGGTAAGGACAGATACGCAGTATTTT	CSALRGVRTDTQYF
few	TRBV5-1	15	TRBJ2-7	TRBD1	TGCGCCAGCAGTTCCGACAGGGCCCTCTCCTACGAGCAGTACTTC	CASSSDRALSYEQYF
-	TRBV10-3	17	TRBJ2-6	-	TGTGCCATCAGGCCGAGAGGGGACACCTCTGGGGCCAACGTCCTGACTTTC	CAIRPRGDTSGANVLTF
-	TRBV2	12	TRBJ2-1	TRBD2	TGTGGGCTCGGGGGGTCCCTCAATGAGCAGTTCTTC	CGLGGSLNEQFF
-	TRBV10-3	13	TRBJ2-5	-	TGTGCCATCAGTGAGTCGACCGTAGAGACCCAGTACTTC	CAISESTVETQYF
-	TRBV11-2	14	TRBJ2-1	TRBD1	TGTGCCAGCAGCTTAGGTAACAGGGGGCGTGAGCAGTTCTTC	CASSLGNRGREQFF
many	TRBV5-1	14	TRBJ2-2	-	TGCGCCAGCAGCAGCGGTGCAAACACCGGGGAGCTGTTTTTT	CASSSGANTGELFF
few	TRBV20-1	13	TRBJ1-2	-	TGCAGTGCTACGGGACCAAGGTCCGACGGCTACACCTTC	CSATGPRSDGYTF
-	TRBV27	17	TRBJ2-5	TRBD1	TGTGCCAGCACCAGACAGGGGTTTTCGACACTTCGAGAGACCCAGTACTTC	CASTRQGFSTLRETQYF
-	TRBV7-8	16	TRBJ2-5	-	TGTGCCAGCAGCTTAGTAGGGGGGGTAGGGAGGGAGACCCAGTACTTC	CASSLVGGVGRETQYF
-	TRBV27	16	TRBJ1-5	-	TGTGCCAGCAGTTCCAAGGCCGGCGCCCTCAATCAGCCCCAGCATTTT	CASSSKAGALNQPQHF
few	TRBV29-1	14	TRBJ2-5	TRBD2	TGCAGCGTTGTGCCTAGCGGGGGGCAAGAGACCCAGTACTTC	CSVVPSGGQETQYF
-	TRBV12-3/TRBV12-4	18	TRBJ2-2	-	TGTGCCAGCAGGGGACTTCTGCCGGGGGTCTCCTTGTTGGAGGAGCTGTTTTTT	CASRGLLPGVSLLEELFF
-	TRBV5-1	16	TRBJ2-5	TRBD1	TGCGCCAGCAGCCTCCAGGACAGGGAGGAATCAGAGACCCAGTACTTC	CASSLQDREESETQYF
few	TRBV3-1	14	TRBJ2-7	-	TGTGCCAGCAGCCAAGACGCGTTAGGGACCGAGCAGTACTTC	CASSQDALGTEQYF
few	TRBV29-1	13	TRBJ2-5	-	TGCAGCGTGGGGGGGCAGGGCCAAGAGACCCAGTACTTC	CSVGGQGQETQYF
few	TRBV12-3/TRBV12-4	13	TRBJ2-1	-	TGTGCAACTAGGGCAGGGATTATTAATGAGCAGTTCTTC	CATRAGIINEQFF
-	TRBV11-2	15	TRBJ2-7	-	TGTGCCAGCACCCCCCTAGGGCTTAGCTCCTACGAGCAGTACTTC	CASTPLGLSSYEQYF
few	TRBV2	17	TRBJ2-2	TRBD2	TGTGCCAGCAAGGGGTTCGAGAAGCGGGAGGGCACCGGGGAGCTGTTTTTT	CASKGFEKREGTGELFF
many	TRBV3-1	14	TRBJ1-4	-	TGTGCCAGCAGCCAAGAAGGCGGGGTCGAAAAACTGTTTTTT	CASSQEGGVEKLFF
few	TRBV20-1	13	TRBJ1-1	-	TGCAGTGCTAGAGACCTGTCGAACACTGAAGCTTTCTTT	CSARDLSNTEAFF